Shown below are 2 T cell receptor beta chains from a single sample sequenced in a study of T cell responses to AZD1222 COVID-19 vaccine. TCRdb keeps only in-frame clones here, not all; method: immunoSEQ multiplex PCR. The data show around 130,000 clones, 70% to 90% seen once. Here the sequenced sample was peripheral blood, taken 28 days after the second AZD1222 dose. Source of these receptors: an adult who received the AZD1222 COVID-19 vaccine.

This clone was picked up one time. V is TRBV2 and J is TRBJ2-1, with D possibly matching TRBD1 (6 bases). The CDR3 covers 14 residues. Deletions cut 6 bases from V and 5 bases from J, with 14 bases between. CDR1 is SNHLY and CDR2 is FYNNEI in the germline V gene. DNA for the CDR3: TGTGCCAGCAGGAAAGACAGGCGACACAATGAGCAGTTCTTC. Amino acids: CASRKDRRHNEQFF. The whole variable domain, remainder taken from reference TRBV2 and TRBJ2-1, is EPEVTQTPSHQVTQMGQEVILRCVPISNHLYFYWYRQILGQKVEFLVSFYNNEISEKSEIFDDQFSVERPDGSNFTLKIRSTKLEDSAMYFCASRKDRRHNEQFFGPGTRLTVL.

This clone was found once. V usage is TRBV5-1 and J usage is TRBJ1-2; the match to TRBD1 covers 7 bases. This CDR3 spans 19 amino acids. Germline V gene lookup returns CDR1 SGHRS and CDR2 YFSETQ. V was clipped by 3 bases and J by 4 bases; unmatched bases: 21. The CDR3 DNA is TGCGCCAGCAGCTCACTCACTGGACAGGCGAAGAATCCGACCTATGGCTACACCTTC. It is translated as CASSSLTGQAKNPTYGYTF.